This T cell receptor (beta chain) emerged from a study of cytomegalovirus exposure and HLA in healthy donors. Germline assignment: CDR1 SGHAT and CDR2 FQDESV (reference sequence). The CDR3 extends over 15 amino acids. The V and J ends lost 3 bases and 0 bases respectively, with 10 bases between them. The primer mix had 60 Vbeta and 13 Jbeta primers. Measured with immunoSEQ multiplex PCR; TCRdb has only the in-frame clones, and not every one. The data show 110,000 to 150,000 clones, approximately 70% seen once. Regarding the study as a whole: Segments of the TCR beta V type were, in most cases, productive about 90% or about 30% of the time in an earlier analysis. In a later analysis, donors in an Asian-associated ancestry cluster reportedly had fewer N-insertions in productive TCRs than the cohort mean. TCR association rates varied by HLA locus in a later analysis, with DRB1 highest and HLA-C lowest. Information on immune exposure was restricted to one variable (CMV serostatus).

Concerning this clone: No antigen is known for it.

The sequence came from a woman between 55 and 75 years old in good health and CMV-seropositive. J is TRBJ2-3 and V is TRBV11-1; the D is unclear. The sequenced material came from PBMCs. The CDR3 DNA reads TGTGCCAGCAGCTTCTCACCGACTAGCACAGATACGCAGTATTTT. Protein sequence: CASSFSPTSTDTQYF.